This record looks at one T cell receptor (beta chain) sequence and its context. J was trimmed by 7 bases and V by 5 bases; bases with no gene match: 5. The CDR3 covers 13 residues. This specimen comes from a study of blood T cell repertoires in COVID-19. Measured with immunoSEQ multiplex PCR; TCRdb has only the in-frame clones, and not every one. This repertoire shows about 85,000 clones, around 93% found once; its top ten account for around 2.3%. V usage is TRBV12-3 or TRBV12-4 and J usage is TRBJ1-2, with 9 bases that match TRBD1. The sample was peripheral blood. This clonotype was sampled from a human donor with active COVID-19. The donor label of this sample is uncertain. CDR3 nucleotide sequence: TGTGCCAGCAGTGGGGACAGGGCAGGTGGCTACACCTTC. This translates into CASSGDRAGGYTF.